The 4 T cell receptor beta chains given below trace back to one sample, sequenced in a study of blood T cell repertoires in COVID-19. Sequenced by immunoSEQ multiplex PCR; TCRdb stores in-frame clones only, minus some. The sample contains approximately 80,000 clones, about nine tenths of which appear only once. The source material was peripheral blood. The receptors were sampled from a woman aged 80 or over with acute or convalescent COVID-19.

V and J are TRBV7-2 and TRBJ2-4, with a tentative D call TRBD2 (6 bases). The V and J ends lost 5 bases and 0 bases respectively, with 14 bases between them. The CDR3 is 16 amino acids. CDR1 SGHTA and CDR2 FQGNSA come from the germline V gene. The CDR3 DNA sequence: TGTGCCAGCAGCCAGGGACTGTCGCTAGCCAAAAACATTCAGTACTTC. It translates to CASSQGLSLAKNIQYF.

The V call is TRBV6-4, the J call TRBJ2-2; 7 bases agree with TRBD1. Per germline, CDR1 MRHNA and CDR2 SNTAGT. This CDR3 region has 14 residues. After removal of 6 bases from V and 1 base from J, the junction contained 2 bases not matched to a gene. The chain's CDR3 is CASRRTGNTGELFF. The CDR3 DNA reads as TGTGCCAGCAGACGGACAGGGAACACCGGGGAGCTGTTTTTT.

The gene calls are TRBV20-1 and TRBJ1-2, with no clear D. Between the trimmed V and J ends, which lost 6 bases and 7 bases, there was a span of 12 bases. The CDR3 is made up of 11 amino acids. The germline V gene has CDR1 DFQATT and CDR2 SNEGSKA (reference sequence). The CDR3 DNA reads TGCAGTGCCTTGGAGGGATTTGGCTACACCTTC. Translation: CSALEGFGYTF.

In its sample, this clone was seen once. The V gene is TRBV7-9, the J gene TRBJ2-7; maybe TRBD1 (8 bases). Germline assignment: CDR1 SEHNR and CDR2 FQNEAQ (reference sequence). This CDR3 spans 14 amino acids. V was cut by 5 bases and J by 2 bases, with 13 bases left in between. The CDR3 DNA follows: TGTGCCAGCAGCCTCACAGGGGGGGCCTACGAGCAGTACTTC. It specifies CASSLTGGAYEQYF.